The rows below give T cell receptor beta chains drawn from one sample of a study of monozygotic twins with inflammatory bowel disease. After re-calling the 5' RACE reads, TCRdb lists one entry per CDR3 protein, DNA absent. The sample data list approximately 400,000 distinct CDR3 sequences. The specimen sequenced was blood. The receptors derive from a human donor with ulcerative colitis or Crohn's disease, or a healthy co-twin of an affected twin (not recorded which). Each CDR3 is given with its conserved first and last residue.

v_call	j_call	cdr3_length	cdr3_aa
TRBV6-5	TRBJ2-7	17	CASSYSSPAGGSYEQYF
TRBV11-1	TRBJ2-1	16	CASSSSTSGNGYEQFF
TRBV7-9	TRBJ2-3	16	CASSSGRTSGGDTQYF
TRBV7-2	TRBJ2-7	14	CASSLALPPYEQYF
TRBV5-1	TRBJ1-2	14	CASSYGQSNYGYTF
TRBV24-1	TRBJ2-5	13	CATSDAGLETQYF
TRBV6-2/TRBV6-3	TRBJ2-1	14	CASSYRGLYNEQFF
TRBV20-1	TRBJ2-7	13	CSASWTNSYEQYF
TRBV6-6	TRBJ1-2	14	CASSTGNRDYGYTF
TRBV20-1	TRBJ2-3	16	CSAIRGSLAGGGTQYF